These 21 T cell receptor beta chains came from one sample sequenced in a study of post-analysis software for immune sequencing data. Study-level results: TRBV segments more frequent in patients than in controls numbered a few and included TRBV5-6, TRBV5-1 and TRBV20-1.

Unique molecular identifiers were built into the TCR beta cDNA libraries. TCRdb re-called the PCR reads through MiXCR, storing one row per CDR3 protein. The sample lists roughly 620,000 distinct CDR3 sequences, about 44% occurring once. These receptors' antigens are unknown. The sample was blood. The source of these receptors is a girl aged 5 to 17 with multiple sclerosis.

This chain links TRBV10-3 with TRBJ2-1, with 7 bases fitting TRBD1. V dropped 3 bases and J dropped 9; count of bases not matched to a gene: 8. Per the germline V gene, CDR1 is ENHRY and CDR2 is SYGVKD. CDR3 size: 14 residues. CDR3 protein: CAISDLDRAGEQFF. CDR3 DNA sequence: TGTGCCATCAGTGACCTTGACAGGGCCGGTGAGCAGTTCTTC.

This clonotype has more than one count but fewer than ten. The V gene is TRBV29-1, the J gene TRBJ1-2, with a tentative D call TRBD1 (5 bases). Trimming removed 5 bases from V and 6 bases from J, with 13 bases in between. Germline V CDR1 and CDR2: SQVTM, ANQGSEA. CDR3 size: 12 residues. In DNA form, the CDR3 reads TGCAGCGTTCCTCAGGGCCCGGATGGCTACACCTTC. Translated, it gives CSVPQGPDGYTF.

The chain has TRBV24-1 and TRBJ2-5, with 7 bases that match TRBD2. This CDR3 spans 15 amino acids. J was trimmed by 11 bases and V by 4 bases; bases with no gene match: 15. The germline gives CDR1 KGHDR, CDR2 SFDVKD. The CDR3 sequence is CATSDPTTKREVQYF. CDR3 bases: TGTGCCACCAGTGACCCCACTACCAAGCGGGAAGTTCAGTACTTC.

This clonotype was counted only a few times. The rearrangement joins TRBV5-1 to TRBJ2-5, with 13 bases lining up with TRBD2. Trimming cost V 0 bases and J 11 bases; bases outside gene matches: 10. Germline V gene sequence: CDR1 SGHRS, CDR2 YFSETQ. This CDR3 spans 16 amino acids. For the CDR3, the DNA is TGCGCCAGCAGCTTGGGGGGAGGACTAGCGGGAGAAGAGCAGTACTTC. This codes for CASSLGGGLAGEEQYF.

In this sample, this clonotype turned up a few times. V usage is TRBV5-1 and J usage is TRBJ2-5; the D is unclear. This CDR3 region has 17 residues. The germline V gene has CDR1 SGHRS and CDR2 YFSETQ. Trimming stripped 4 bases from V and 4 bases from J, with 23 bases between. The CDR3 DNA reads TGCGCCAGCAGCCACCCCGGGTCAATCGGTTGGCGAGAGACCCAGTACTTC. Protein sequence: CASSHPGSIGWRETQYF.

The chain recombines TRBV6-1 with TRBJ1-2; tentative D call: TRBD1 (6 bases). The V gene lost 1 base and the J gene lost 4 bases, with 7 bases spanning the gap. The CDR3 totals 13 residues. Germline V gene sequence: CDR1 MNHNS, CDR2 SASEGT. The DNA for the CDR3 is TGTGCCAGCAGTGAAGTAGGGGGCTATGGCTACACCTTC. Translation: CASSEVGGYGYTF.

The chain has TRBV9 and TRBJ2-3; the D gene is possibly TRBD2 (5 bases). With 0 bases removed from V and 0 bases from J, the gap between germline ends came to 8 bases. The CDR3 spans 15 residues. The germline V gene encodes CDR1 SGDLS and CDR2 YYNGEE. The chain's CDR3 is CASSVARRSTDTQYF. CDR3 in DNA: TGTGCCAGCAGCGTAGCTCGGAGGAGCACAGATACGCAGTATTTT.

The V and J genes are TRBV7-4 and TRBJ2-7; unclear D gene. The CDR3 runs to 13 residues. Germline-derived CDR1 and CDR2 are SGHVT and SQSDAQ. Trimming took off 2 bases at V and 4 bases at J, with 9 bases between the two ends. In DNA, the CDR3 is TGTGCCAGCAGCTTAAAAGTATCGTACGAGCAGTACTTC. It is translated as CASSLKVSYEQYF. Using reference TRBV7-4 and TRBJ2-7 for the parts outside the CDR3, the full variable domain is GAGVSQSPRYKVAKRGRDVALRCDSISGHVTLYWYRQTLGQGSEVLTYSQSDAQRDKSGRPSGRFSAERPERSVSTLKIQRTEQGDSAVYLCASSLKVSYEQYFGPGTRLTVT.

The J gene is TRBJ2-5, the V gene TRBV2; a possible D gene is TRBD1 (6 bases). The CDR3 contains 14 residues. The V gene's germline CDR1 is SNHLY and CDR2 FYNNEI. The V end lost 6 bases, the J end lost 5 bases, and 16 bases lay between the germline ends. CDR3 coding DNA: TGTGCCAGCAGCGCACTAGGACAGTGGGAGACCCAGTACTTC. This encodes CASSALGQWETQYF.

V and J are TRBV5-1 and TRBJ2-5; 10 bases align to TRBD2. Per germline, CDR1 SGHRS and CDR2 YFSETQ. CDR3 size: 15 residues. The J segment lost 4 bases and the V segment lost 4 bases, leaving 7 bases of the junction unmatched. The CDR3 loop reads CASSRTSGKVETQYF. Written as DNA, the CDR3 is TGCGCCAGCAGCCGGACTAGCGGAAAGGTAGAGACCCAGTACTTC.

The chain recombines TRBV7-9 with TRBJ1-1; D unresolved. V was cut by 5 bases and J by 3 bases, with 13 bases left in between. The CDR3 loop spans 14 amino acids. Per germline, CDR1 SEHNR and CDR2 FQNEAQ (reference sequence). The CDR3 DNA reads TGTGCCAGCAGCCCCCTCGAAATGTACACTGAAGCTTTCTTT. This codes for CASSPLEMYTEAFF.

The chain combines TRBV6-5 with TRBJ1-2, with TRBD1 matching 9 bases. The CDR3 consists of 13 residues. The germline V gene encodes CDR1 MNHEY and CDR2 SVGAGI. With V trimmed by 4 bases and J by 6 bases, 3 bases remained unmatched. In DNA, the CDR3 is TGTGCCAGCAGTTCCCGGGACAGGGATGGCTACACCTTC. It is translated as CASSSRDRDGYTF.

The CDR3 sequence is CASSLEGQYSYEQYF. CDR3 DNA sequence: TGTGCCAGCAGTTTAGAAGGACAGTACTCCTACGAGCAGTACTTC. This chain uses TRBV12-3 or TRBV12-4 with TRBJ2-7, with D perhaps TRBD1 (6 bases). Trimming shortened V by 1 base and J by 0 bases, and 10 bases separated the two germline ends. This CDR3 has 15 residues.

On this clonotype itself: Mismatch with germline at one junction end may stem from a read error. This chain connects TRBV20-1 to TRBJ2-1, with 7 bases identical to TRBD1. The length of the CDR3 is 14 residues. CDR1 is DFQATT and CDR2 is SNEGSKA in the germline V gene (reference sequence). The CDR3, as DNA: TGCAGTGCTAGCCGGGACAGCCCTTACAACGAGCAGTTCTTC. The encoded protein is CSASRDSPYNEQFF.

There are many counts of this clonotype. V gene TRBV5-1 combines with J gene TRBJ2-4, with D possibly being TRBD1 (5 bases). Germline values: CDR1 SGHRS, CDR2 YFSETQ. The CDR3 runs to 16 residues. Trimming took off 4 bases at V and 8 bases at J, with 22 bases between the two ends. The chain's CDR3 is CASSDKDISARDIQYF. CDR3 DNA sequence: TGCGCCAGCAGCGACAAGGACATCTCAGCCAGAGACATTCAGTACTTC.

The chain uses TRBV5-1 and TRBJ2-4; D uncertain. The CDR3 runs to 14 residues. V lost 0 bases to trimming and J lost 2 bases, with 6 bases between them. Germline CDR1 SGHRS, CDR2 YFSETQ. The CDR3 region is CASSLDGSKNIQYF. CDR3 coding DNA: TGCGCCAGCAGCTTGGACGGTTCCAAAAACATTCAGTACTTC.

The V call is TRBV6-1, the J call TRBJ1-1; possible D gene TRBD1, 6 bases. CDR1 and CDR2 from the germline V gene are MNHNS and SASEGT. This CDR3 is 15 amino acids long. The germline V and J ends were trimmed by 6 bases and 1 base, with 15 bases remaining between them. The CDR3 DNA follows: TGTGCCAGCAGGGGGGGCTACAAGAGGAACACTGAAGCTTTCTTT. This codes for CASRGGYKRNTEAFF.

This chain's CDR3 is CASSAGEETQYF. CDR3 bases: TGTGCCAGCAGCGCAGGGGAAGAGACCCAGTACTTC. V gene TRBV12-3 or TRBV12-4 combines with J gene TRBJ2-5, with D perhaps matching TRBD1 (6 bases). The ends were cut back, 6 bases at V and 3 bases at J, with 8 bases in the middle. The CDR3 is 12 residues long.

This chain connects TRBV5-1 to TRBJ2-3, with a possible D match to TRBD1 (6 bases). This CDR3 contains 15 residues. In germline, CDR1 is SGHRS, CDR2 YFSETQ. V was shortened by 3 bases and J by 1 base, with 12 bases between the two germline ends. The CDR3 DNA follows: TGCGCCAGCAGCTCGTACAGGGACGGCACAGATACGCAGTATTTT. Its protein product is CASSSYRDGTDTQYF. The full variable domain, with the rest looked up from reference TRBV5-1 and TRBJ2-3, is KAGVTQTPRYLIKTRGQQVTLSCSPISGHRSVSWYQQTPGQGLQFLFEYFSETQRNKGNFPGRFSGRQFSNSRSEMNVSTLELGDSALYLCASSSYRDGTDTQYFGPGTRLTVL.

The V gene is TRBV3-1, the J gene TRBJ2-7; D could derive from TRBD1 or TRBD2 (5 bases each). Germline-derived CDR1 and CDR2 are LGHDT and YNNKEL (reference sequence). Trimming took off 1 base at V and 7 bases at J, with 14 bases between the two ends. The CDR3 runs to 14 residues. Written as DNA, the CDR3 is TGTGCCAGCAGCCAAGCCGGGACCTACAATGAGCAGTACTTC. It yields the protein CASSQAGTYNEQYF.

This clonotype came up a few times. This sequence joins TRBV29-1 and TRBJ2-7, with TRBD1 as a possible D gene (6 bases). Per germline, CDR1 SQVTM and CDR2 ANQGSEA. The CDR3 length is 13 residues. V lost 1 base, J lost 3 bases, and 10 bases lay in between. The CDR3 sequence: CSVEATGSYEQYF. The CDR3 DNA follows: TGCAGCGTTGAAGCCACAGGGAGCTACGAGCAGTACTTC.